This T cell receptor beta chain was found in a study of shared clonotypes between healthy human individuals. About the study: The donors, a couple of women and a few men, were aged 18 to 49.

The study ran the assay at deep level. Here immunoSEQ multiplex PCR was the method, and the copy in TCRdb shows in-frame clones only, minus some. The profile shows about 2,100,000 clones, about 92% of them singletons. CDR1 is SGDLS and CDR2 is YYNGEE in the germline V gene. The CDR3 totals 15 residues. V was pared by 2 bases and J by 2 bases, with 13 bases between. CD45RO negativity and positive selection for CCR7 defined naive CD8 cells, a population that excluded terminally differentiated effector memory CD45RA+ cells. This clone has a single count. This rearrangement joins TRBV9 to TRBJ2-5; D perhaps matches TRBD2 (5 bases). This sequence was found in a young man in good health. Some clones in this sample may be carry-over from other donors' samples. Source material: naive CD8+ T cells from PBMCs. CDR3 DNA sequence: TGTGCCAGCAGCGTGAGAGGGAGTAGGCAAGAGACCCAGTACTTC. It translates to CASSVRGSRQETQYF.